The present entry profiles one T cell receptor beta chain with its context. One end of the junction fails to match germline, which may point to a read error. The same CDR3 also results from other DNA sequences found in this sample. Sequencing used immunoSEQ v3. Only in-frame clones appear in the TCRdb table, and some are missing; sequencing was by immunoSEQ multiplex PCR. The sample lists around 50,000 clones; more than 60% were seen once. This sample was included in a study of TIL therapy for anti-PD-1-resistant metastatic lung cancer. As for time point: pre-treatment sample, taken before nivolumab and TIL therapy. CDR3 size: 15 residues. Germline-derived CDR1 and CDR2 are MNHEY and SVGAGI.

This chain links TRBV6-5 with TRBJ1-3; no definite D call. This sample comprised blood, obtained at baseline. This clonotype was sampled from a person between 30 and 79 years old with non-small cell lung cancer. This CDR3 is CASSYQASSGNTIYF. The CDR3 DNA follows: TGTGCCAGTAGTTACCAGGCGAGCTCTGGAAACACCATATATTTT.